This entry concerns a single T cell receptor beta chain. It has no known antigen specificity. No much larger clonotype is one base removed from it; base qualities were not supplied. The trial excluded patients who had a history of autoimmune disease or who were on systemic immunosuppression. Peripheral blood for TCR sequencing was collected from all dose cohorts at baseline, on cycle 4 day 1, and on cycle 7 day 1. Samples came from an open-label, multicenter, first-in-human phase I dose-escalation trial of ivuxolimab. Adults with locally advanced or metastatic head and neck squamous cell, hepatocellular, melanoma or renal cell carcinoma were enrolled in the trial. CD4+ and CD8+ T cells were sorted separately from peripheral blood before TCR sequencing. For sequencing of the TCRbeta CDR3 region, genomic DNA was extracted from the sorted cells. TCRbeta CDR3 regions were sequenced using the immunoSEQ Assay. This immuneACCESS table, as held by TCRdb, lists in-frame sequences with V and J called but not all clones. Of the missing ones, under half trace to an unresolved V gene in checked studies; the others have no known cause. The table for this sample lists roughly 71,000 clones; roughly 85% of them were counted only once. Roughly 0.89% of the sample belongs to the ten largest clones.

The entry originates in a study of OX40 agonist ivuxolimab in advanced cancers. The study in broad terms: Ivuxolimab was an agonistic, fully human IgG2 monoclonal antibody directed against OX40 (CD134), a costimulatory receptor. Intravenous ivuxolimab was administered to patients every 2 weeks at six dose levels: 0.01, 0.1, 0.3, 1.5, 3 and 10 mg/kg. Among the roughly 50 dose-escalation patients, some 20 had hepatocellular carcinoma, approximately 15 melanoma, 9 renal cell carcinoma and 9 head and neck cancer. A male proportion of roughly 80% and a mean age of around 60 years, ranging from 23 to 79, were recorded for the dose-escalation cohort. Prior anti-PD-1, anti-PD-L1 or anti-CTLA-4 therapy was permitted, and checkpoint inhibitors had been received by more than 35% of dose-escalation patients. Three dose-escalation patients achieved partial responses, one with hepatocellular carcinoma and two with cutaneous melanoma. Peripheral TCRbeta sequencing aimed to test whether ivuxolimab altered TCR sequence diversity and caused clonal T-cell expansion. The paper covers the monotherapy dose-escalation part of the phase I ivuxolimab trial, which included N ≈ 50 patients. What the study reported, not specific to this receptor: Low levels of normalized T-cell clonal expansion were also seen in some patients who did not respond. After ivuxolimab, more expanded clones were found on average in CD8+ T cells than in CD4+ T cells. At doses of 0.1 to 3.0 mg/kg, clonal expansion of both CD4+ and CD8+ blood T cells was observed from baseline to week 6. The antigen specificity of the clonally expanded peripheral T cells was not determined. In the 0.1-3.0 mg/kg groups, partial responders had among the lowest normalized peripheral clonal expansion, particularly in CD8+ T cells.

Cut back by 6 bases and 1 base, the V and J ends lie 9 bases apart. The germline V gene supplies CDR1 SNHLY and CDR2 FYNNEI. Reading from cysteine to phenylalanine, the CDR3 counts 13 amino acids. Only the CDR3 DNA is retained, 39 bases long and in frame from the first base. The sequencing here drew on CD4+ or CD8+ T cells sorted from blood, taken in a trial of the OX40 agonist ivuxolimab. The rearranged chain carries TRBV2 and TRBJ1-1, with the identity of the D gene unclear. The receptor was isolated from an adult with an advanced solid tumor such as melanoma, head and neck, liver or kidney cancer. The nucleotide sequence is TGTGCCAGCAGGGGAGAAGGGAACACTGAAGCTTTCTTT. This translates into CASRGEGNTEAFF.